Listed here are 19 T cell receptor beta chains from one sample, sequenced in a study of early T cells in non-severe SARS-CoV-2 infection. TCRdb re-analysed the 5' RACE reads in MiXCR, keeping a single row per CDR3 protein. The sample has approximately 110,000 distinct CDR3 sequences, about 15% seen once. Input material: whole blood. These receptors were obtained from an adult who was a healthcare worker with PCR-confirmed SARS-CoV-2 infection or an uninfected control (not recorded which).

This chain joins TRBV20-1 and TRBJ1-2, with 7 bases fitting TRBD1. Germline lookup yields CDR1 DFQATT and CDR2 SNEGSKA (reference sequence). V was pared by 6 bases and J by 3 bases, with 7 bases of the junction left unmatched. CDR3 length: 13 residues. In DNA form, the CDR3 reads TGCAGTGCCGAGGGACAGACAGACTATGGCTACACCTTC. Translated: CSAEGQTDYGYTF.

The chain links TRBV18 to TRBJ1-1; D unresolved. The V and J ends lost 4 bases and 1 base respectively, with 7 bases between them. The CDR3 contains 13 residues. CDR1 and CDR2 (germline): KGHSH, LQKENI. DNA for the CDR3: TGTGCCAGCTCACAGGCAACGAACACTGAAGCTTTCTTT. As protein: CASSQATNTEAFF.

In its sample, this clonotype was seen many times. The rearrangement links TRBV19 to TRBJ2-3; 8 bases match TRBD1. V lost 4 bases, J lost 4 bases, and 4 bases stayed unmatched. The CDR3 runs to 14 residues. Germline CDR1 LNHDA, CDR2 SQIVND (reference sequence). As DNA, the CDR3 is TGTGCCAGTAGTACCGGACAGGGCCCAGATACGCAGTATTTT. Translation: CASSTGQGPDTQYF.

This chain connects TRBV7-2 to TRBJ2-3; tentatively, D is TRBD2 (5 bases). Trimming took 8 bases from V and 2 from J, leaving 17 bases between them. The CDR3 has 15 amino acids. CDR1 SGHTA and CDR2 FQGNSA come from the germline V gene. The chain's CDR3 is CASSPGSGLTDTQYF. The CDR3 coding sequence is TGTGCCAGCTCCCCCGGCAGCGGACTCACAGATACGCAGTATTTT.

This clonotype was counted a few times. The CDR3 sequence is CSAPSWEGAGNQPQHF. CDR3 nucleotide sequence: TGCAGTGCCCCCTCCTGGGAAGGGGCAGGCAATCAGCCCCAGCATTTT. The chain combines TRBV20-1 with TRBJ1-5; tentative D call: TRBD1 (5 bases). V dropped 6 bases and J dropped 2 bases, with 20 bases sitting between them. The CDR3 has 16 amino acids. The germline V gene encodes CDR1 DFQATT and CDR2 SNEGSKA (reference sequence).

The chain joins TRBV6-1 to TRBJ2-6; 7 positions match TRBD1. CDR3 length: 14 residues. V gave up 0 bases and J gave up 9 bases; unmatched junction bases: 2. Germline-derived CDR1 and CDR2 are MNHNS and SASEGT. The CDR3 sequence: CASSEAGTDNVLTF. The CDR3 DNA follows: TGTGCCAGCAGTGAAGCGGGGACAGACAACGTCCTGACTTTC.

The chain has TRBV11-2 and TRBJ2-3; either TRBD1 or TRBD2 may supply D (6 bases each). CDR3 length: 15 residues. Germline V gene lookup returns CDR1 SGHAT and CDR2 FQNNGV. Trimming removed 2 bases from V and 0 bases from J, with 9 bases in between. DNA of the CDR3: TGTGCCAGCAGCTTAAGGGGGGCAAGCACAGATACGCAGTATTTT. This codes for CASSLRGASTDTQYF.

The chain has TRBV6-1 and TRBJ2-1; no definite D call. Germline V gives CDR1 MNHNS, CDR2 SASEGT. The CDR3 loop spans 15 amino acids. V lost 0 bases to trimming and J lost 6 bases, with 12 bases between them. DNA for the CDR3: TGTGCCAGCAGTGAAGCCCGGACGGCGCGCAATGAGCAGTTCTTC. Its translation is CASSEARTARNEQFF.

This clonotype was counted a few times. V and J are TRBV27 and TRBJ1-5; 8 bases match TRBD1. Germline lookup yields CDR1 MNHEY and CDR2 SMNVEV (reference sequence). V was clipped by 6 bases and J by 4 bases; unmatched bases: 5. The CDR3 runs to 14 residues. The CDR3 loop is CASRFNRGNQPQHF. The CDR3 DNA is TGTGCCAGCAGATTTAACAGGGGGAATCAGCCCCAGCATTTT.

The CDR3 DNA reads as TGCAGTGCTAGAGAGGGGCAGCCGGACACTGAAGCTTTCTTT. Residues: CSAREGQPDTEAFF. This chain links TRBV20-1 with TRBJ1-1, with TRBD1 as a possible D gene (5 bases). From germline, CDR1 is DFQATT and CDR2 SNEGSKA (reference sequence). Trimming took 0 bases from V and 3 from J, leaving 11 bases between them. This CDR3 region has 14 residues.

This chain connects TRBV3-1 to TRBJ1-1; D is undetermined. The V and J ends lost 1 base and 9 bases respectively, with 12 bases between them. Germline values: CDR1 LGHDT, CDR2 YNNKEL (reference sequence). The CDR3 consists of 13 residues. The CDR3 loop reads CASSQARRDQAFF. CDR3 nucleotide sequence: TGTGCCAGCAGCCAAGCCCGCCGCGACCAAGCTTTCTTT.

Here the CDR3 DNA reads TGTGCCAGCAGCGTAGGGAACCCTGTGGCAGATACGCAGTATTTT. Translated: CASSVGNPVADTQYF. This chain links TRBV9 with TRBJ2-3; D is undetermined. Deletions cut 0 bases from V and 4 bases from J, with 12 bases between. The CDR3 is 15 amino acids. The germline CDR1 and CDR2 sequences are SGDLS and YYNGEE.

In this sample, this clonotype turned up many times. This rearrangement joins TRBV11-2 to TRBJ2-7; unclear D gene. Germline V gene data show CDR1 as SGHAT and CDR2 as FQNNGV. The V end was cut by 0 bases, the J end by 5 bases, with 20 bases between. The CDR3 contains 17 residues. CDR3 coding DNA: TGTGCCAGCAGCTTAGATCTACAACGGAACCGCCCCCACGAGCAGTACTTC. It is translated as CASSLDLQRNRPHEQYF.

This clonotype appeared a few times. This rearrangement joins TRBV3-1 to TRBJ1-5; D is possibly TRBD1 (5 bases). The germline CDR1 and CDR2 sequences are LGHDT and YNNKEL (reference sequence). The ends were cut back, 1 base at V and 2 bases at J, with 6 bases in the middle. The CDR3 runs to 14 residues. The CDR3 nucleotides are TGTGCCAGCAGCCAAGGGGGCGGCAATCAGCCCCAGCATTTT. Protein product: CASSQGGGNQPQHF.

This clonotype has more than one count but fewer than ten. DNA of the CDR3: TGCAGTGCTAGAGATATCGCGGGGGAAATACCTCTCTCGGGCGAGCAGTACTTC. It is translated as CSARDIAGEIPLSGEQYF. The genes are TRBV20-1 and TRBJ2-7; 7 nucleotides agree with TRBD2. Germline V CDR1 and CDR2: DFQATT, SNEGSKA (reference sequence). The V gene end was trimmed by 0 bases and the J gene end by 6 bases; junction bases not matched to a gene: 20. The CDR3 has 18 amino acids.

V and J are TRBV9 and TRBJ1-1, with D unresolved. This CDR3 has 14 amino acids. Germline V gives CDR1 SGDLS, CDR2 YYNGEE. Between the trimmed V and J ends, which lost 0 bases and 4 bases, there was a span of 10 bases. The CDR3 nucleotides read TGTGCCAGCAGCGTAGTTCCAGAGGCCACTGAAGCTTTCTTT. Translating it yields CASSVVPEATEAFF.

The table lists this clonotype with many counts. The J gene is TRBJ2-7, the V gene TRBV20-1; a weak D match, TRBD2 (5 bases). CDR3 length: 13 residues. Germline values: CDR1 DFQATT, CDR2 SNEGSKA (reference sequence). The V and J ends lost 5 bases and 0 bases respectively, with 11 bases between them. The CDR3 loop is CSAEAGISYEQYF. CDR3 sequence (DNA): TGCAGTGCTGAAGCCGGGATCTCCTACGAGCAGTACTTC.

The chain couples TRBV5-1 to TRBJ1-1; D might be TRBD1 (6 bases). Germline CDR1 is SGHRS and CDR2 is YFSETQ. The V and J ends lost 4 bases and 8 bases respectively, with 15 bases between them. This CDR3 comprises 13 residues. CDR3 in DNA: TGCGCCAGCAGCCTGCCGAAGGGGGGAGAAGCTTTCTTT. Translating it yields CASSLPKGGEAFF.

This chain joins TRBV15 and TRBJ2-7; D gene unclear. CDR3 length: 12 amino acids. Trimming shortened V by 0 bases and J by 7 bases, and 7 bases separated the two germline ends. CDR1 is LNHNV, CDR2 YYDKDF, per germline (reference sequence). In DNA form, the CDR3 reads TGTGCCACCAGCAGAGATCAAGAAGAGCAGTACTTC. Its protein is CATSRDQEEQYF.